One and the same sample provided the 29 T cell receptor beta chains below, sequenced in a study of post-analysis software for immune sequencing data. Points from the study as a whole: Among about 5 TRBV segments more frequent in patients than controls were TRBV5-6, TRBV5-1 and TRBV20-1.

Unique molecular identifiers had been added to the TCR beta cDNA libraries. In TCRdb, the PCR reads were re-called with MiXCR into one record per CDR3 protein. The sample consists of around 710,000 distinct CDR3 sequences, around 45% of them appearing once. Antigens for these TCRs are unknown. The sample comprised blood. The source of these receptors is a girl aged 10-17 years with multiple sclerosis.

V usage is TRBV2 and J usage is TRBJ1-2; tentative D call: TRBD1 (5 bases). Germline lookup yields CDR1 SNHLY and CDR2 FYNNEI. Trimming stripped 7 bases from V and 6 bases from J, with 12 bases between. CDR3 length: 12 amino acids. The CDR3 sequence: CASNYGTDGYTF. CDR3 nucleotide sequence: TGTGCCAGCAATTACGGGACGGATGGCTACACCTTC. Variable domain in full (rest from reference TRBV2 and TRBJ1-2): EPEVTQTPSHQVTQMGQEVILRCVPISNHLYFYWYRQILGQKVEFLVSFYNNEISEKSEIFDDQFSVERPDGSNFTLKIRSTKLEDSAMYFCASNYGTDGYTFGSGTRLTVV.

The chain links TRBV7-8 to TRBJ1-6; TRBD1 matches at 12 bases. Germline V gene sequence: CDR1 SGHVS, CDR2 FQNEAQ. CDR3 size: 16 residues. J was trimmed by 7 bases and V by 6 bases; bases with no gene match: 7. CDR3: CASRDRDRGLNSPLHF. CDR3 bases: TGTGCCAGCAGAGACCGGGACAGGGGGCTGAATTCACCCCTCCACTTT.

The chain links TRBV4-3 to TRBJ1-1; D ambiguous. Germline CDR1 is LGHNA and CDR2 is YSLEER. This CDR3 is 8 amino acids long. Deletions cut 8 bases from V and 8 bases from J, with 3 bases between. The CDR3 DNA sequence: TGCGCCAGCGAAGAAGCTTTCTTT. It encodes CASEEAFF.

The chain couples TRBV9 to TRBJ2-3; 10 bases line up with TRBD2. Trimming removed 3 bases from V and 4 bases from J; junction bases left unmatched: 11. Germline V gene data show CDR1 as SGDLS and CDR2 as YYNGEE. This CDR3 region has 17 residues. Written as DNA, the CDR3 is TGTGCCAGCAGCGCCGGCGGGAGCGGGAGGGCCTCAGATACGCAGTATTTT. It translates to CASSAGGSGRASDTQYF.

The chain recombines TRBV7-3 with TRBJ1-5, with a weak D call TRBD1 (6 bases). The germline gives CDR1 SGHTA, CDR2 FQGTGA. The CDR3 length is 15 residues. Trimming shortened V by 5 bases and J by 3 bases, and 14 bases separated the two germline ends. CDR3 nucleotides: TGTGCCAGCAGCCCACAGGGAGGGCTCAATCAGCCCCAGCATTTT. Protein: CASSPQGGLNQPQHF.

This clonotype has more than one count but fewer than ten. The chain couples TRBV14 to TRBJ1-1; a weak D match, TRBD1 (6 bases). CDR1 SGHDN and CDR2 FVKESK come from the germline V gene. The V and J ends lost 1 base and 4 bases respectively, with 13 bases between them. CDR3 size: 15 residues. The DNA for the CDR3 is TGTGCCAGCAGCCAAGTTCACAGGGAGGGCACTGAAGCTTTCTTT. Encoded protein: CASSQVHREGTEAFF.

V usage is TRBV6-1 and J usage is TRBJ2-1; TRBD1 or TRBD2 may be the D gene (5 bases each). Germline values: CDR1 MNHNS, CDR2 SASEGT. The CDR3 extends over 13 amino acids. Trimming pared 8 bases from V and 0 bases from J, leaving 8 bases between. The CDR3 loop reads CASGTPSYNEQFF. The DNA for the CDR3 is TGTGCCAGCGGGACCCCCTCCTACAATGAGCAGTTCTTC.

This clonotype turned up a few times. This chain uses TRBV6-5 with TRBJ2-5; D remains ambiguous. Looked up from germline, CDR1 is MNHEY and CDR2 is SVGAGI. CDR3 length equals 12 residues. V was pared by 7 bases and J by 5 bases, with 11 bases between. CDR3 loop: CASIDRRETQYF. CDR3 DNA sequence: TGTGCCAGCATCGACCGTAGGGAGACCCAGTACTTC.

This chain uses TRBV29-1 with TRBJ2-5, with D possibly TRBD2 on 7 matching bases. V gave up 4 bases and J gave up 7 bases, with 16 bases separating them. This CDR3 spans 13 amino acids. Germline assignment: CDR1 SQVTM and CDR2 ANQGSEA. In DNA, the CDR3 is TGCAGCGTTGCCGCTAGCGGAGGGGGGACCCAGTACTTC. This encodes CSVAASGGGTQYF.

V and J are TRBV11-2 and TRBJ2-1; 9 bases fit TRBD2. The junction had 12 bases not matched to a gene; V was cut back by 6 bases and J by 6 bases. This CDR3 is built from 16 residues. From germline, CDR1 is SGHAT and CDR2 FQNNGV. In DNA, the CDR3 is TGTGCCAGCAGTTTCCTAGCGGGGCTTAAGGTCAATGAGCAGTTCTTC. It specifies CASSFLAGLKVNEQFF.

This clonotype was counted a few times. The CDR3 nucleotides are TGCGCCAGCAGCCCCACCTTCCTAGCGGGAGGAGTAGATACGCAGTATTTT. Its protein product is CASSPTFLAGGVDTQYF. The chain couples TRBV4-3 to TRBJ2-3; 11 positions match TRBD2. Losses at the gene ends were 4 bases for V and 5 bases for J; bases not matched to a gene: 11. Germline V gene sequence: CDR1 LGHNA, CDR2 YSLEER. The CDR3 covers 17 residues.

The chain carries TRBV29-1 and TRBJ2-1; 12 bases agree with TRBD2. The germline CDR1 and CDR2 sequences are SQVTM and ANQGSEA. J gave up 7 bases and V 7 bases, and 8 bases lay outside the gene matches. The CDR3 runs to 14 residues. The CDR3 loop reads CSAPTSGSLNEQFF. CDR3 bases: TGCAGCGCCCCGACTAGCGGGAGTCTGAATGAGCAGTTCTTC.

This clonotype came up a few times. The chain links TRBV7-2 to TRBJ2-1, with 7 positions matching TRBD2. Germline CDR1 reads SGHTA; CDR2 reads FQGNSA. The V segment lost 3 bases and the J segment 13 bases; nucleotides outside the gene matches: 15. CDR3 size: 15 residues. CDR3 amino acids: CASSFGSREGETQFF. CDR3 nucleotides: TGTGCCAGCAGCTTCGGTAGCAGGGAGGGAGAGACCCAGTTCTTC. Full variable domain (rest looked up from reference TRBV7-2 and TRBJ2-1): GAGVSQSPSNKVTEKGKDVELRCDPISGHTALYWYRQSLGQGLEFLIYFQGNSAPDKSGLPSDRFSAERTGGSVSTLTIQRTQQEDSAVYLCASSFGSREGETQFFGPGTRLTVL.

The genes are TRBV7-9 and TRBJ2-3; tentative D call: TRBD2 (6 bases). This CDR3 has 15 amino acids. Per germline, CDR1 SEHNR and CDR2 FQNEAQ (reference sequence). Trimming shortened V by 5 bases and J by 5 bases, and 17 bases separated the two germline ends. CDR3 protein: CASSPPGDGLDTQYF. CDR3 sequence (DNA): TGTGCCAGCAGCCCCCCGGGAGATGGGCTAGATACGCAGTATTTT.

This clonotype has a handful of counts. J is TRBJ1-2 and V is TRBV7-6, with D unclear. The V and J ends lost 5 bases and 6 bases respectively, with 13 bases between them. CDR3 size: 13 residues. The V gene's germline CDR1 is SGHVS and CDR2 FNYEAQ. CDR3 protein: CASSQRVGHGYTF. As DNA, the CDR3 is TGTGCCAGCAGCCAAAGAGTCGGTCATGGCTACACCTTC.

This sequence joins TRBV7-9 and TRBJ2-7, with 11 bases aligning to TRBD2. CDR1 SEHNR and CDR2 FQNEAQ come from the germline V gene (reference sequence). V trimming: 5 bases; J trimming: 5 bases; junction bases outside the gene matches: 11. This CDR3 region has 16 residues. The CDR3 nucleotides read TGTGCCAGCAGCAGTGTAGCGGGAGGGCCAAATAACGAGCAGTACTTC. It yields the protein CASSSVAGGPNNEQYF.

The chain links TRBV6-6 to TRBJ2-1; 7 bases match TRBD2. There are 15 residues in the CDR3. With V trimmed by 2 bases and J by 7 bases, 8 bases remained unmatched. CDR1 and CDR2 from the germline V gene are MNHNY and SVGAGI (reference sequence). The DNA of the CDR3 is TGTGCCAGCAGTTACGGAGAAGCGGGGCTAAATGAGCAGTTCTTC. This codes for CASSYGEAGLNEQFF.

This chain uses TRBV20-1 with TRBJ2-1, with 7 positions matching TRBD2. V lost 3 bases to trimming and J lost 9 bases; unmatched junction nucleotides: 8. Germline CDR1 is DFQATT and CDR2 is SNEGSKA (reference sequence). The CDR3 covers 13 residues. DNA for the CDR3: TGCAGTGCTAGTAGGACTAGAGTTAGTGAGCAGTTCTTC. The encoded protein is CSASRTRVSEQFF.

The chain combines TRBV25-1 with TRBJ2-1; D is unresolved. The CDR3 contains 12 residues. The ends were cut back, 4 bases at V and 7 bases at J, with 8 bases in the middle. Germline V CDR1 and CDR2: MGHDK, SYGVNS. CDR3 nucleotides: TGTGCCAGCAGTGTTTTAAGTAATGAGCAGTTCTTC. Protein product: CASSVLSNEQFF.

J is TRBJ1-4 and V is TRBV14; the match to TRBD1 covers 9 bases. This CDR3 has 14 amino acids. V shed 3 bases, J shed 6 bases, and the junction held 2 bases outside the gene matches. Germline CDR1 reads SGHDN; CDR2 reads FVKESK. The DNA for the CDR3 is TGTGCCAGCAGCCACCGGGACAGGGATGAAAAACTGTTTTTT. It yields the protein CASSHRDRDEKLFF.

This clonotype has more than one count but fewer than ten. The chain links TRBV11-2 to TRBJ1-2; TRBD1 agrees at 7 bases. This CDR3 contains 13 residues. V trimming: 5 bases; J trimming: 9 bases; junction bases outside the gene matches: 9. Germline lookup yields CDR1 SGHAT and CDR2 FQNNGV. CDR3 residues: CASSPPRGGRYTF. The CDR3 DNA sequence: TGTGCCAGCAGCCCCCCCAGGGGGGGTCGCTACACCTTC.

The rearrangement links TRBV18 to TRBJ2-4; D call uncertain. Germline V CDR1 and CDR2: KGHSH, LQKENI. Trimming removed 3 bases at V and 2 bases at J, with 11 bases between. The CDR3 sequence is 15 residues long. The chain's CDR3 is CASSPLLGTKNIQYF. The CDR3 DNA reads TGTGCCAGCTCACCCCTTCTGGGTACCAAAAACATTCAGTACTTC.

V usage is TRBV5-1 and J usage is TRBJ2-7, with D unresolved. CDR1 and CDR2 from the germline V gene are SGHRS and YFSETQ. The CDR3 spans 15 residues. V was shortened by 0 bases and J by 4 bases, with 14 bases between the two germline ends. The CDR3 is CASSLGVLGAYEQYF. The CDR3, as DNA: TGCGCCAGCAGCTTGGGGGTACTTGGCGCTTACGAGCAGTACTTC.

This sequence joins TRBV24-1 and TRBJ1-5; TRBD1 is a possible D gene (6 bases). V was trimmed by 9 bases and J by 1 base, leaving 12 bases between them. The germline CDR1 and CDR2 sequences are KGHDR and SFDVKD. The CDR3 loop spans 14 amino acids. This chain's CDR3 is CATSGQQSNQPQHF. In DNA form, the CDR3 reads TGTGCCACCTCGGGACAACAAAGCAATCAGCCCCAGCATTTT.

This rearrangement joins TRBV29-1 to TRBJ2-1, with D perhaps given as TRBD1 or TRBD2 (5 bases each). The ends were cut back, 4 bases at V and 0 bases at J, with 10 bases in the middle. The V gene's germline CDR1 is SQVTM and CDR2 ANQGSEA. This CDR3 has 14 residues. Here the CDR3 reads CSVAGTDSYNEQFF. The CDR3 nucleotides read TGCAGCGTTGCCGGGACGGACTCCTACAATGAGCAGTTCTTC.

CDR3 in amino acids: CASSLDGEGPQPQHF. For the CDR3, the DNA is TGTGCCAGCAGCTTAGATGGTGAGGGCCCTCAGCCCCAGCATTTT. V is TRBV11-2 and J is TRBJ1-5; D ambiguous. The germline V gene has CDR1 SGHAT and CDR2 FQNNGV. This CDR3 is 15 amino acids long. Trimming took 0 bases from V and 6 from J, leaving 12 bases between them.

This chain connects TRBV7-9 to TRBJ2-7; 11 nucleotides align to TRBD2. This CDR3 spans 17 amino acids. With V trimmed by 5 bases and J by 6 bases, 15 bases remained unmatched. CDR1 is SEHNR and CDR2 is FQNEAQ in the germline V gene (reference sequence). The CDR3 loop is CASSIGLAGSPVGEQYF. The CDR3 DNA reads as TGTGCCAGCAGCATAGGACTAGCGGGCTCCCCGGTCGGCGAGCAGTACTTC.

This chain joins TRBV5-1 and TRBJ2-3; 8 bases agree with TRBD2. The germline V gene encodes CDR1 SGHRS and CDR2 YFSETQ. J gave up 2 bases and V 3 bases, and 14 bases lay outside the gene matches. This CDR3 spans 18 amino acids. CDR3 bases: TGCGCCAGCAGCTCCCCCAGGCGCGGGAGGAACCTCACAGATACGCAGTATTTT. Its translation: CASSSPRRGRNLTDTQYF.

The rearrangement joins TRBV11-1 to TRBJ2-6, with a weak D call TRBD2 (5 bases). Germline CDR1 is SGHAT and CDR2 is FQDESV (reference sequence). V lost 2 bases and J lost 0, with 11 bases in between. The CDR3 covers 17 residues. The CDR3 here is CASSLTTRGSGANVLTF. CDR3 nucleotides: TGTGCCAGCAGCTTAACTACTCGGGGCTCTGGGGCCAACGTCCTGACTTTC.